This entry describes one T cell receptor (beta chain). Its antigen has not been determined. The sample holds no much larger clone one base away, and base qualities are not on file. The CDR1 and CDR2 encoded by the germline V gene (reference sequence) are SGHAT and FQDESV. Reading from cysteine to phenylalanine, the CDR3 counts 17 amino acids. Only the CDR3 region is kept as DNA, spanning 51 bases read in frame from base 1. Deletion took 1 base off V and 2 bases off J, with a span of 17 bases between the germline ends. Sorted unstimulated T cells and proliferating T cells recovered from mixed lymphocyte reactions underwent TCRbeta CDR3 sequencing. Fresh whole blood from roughly ten HLA-typed healthy donors served as the source for isolating PBMCs. Unstimulated CD4+ regulatory T cells were FACS-sorted to map the origin of alloreactive clones. This sample was included in a study of siplizumab effects on memory and regulatory T cells (dated by TCRdb to the late 2010s). Broadly, across the study: The effect of the anti-CD2 antibody siplizumab on alloreactive T-cell subsets was examined in allogeneic mixed lymphocyte reactions constructed from human PBMCs.

The investigation overall reported the following: For roughly 75-97% of proliferating CD4+ or CD8+ clones, no naive or memory phenotype could be assigned. Among mappable alloreactive CD4+ clones, an average Treg-derived fraction of about 69% was observed with siplizumab, compared with 25% to 30% in control reactions. Whether proliferating Tregs from siplizumab cultures were suppressive was not functionally confirmed. Compared with memory T cells, unstimulated naive T cells appeared more diverse, and naive cells seemed to make a substantial contribution to the alloresponse. The cumulative frequency of alloreactive sequences traceable to unstimulated CD4+ memory T cells was significantly reduced by siplizumab. Because sequences below about 10^-5 frequency were poorly captured, only a minor fraction of alloreactive clones could be mapped to unstimulated subsets.

The library was obtained by the immunoSEQ multiplex PCR assay. Around 100,000 TCR templates per sample were assayed by the deep sequencing platform. Genomic DNA extracted from sorted T cells was used for TCRbeta CDR3 sequencing. The authors' analysis ran thus. The R programming language was used for clonal analysis of the TCRbeta CDR3 data. Comparing unstimulated samples against CFSE-low samples taken after the reaction was how alloreactive CD4+ and CD8+ clones were defined. Regulatory or non-regulatory origin was assigned to alloreactive CD4+ clones by matching of sequences to sorted unstimulated Treg and non-Treg repertoires. TCRdb stores this immuneACCESS table with in-frame sequences only. Part of the clones is absent; in the studies checked, under half of the shortfall reflects unresolved V genes, and no reason is known for the rest. That table furnishes V, J and clone size, whereas the DNA furnished D and trimming. The table for this sample lists approximately 120,000 clones; 92% of them were counted only once. The top ten hold about 0.75% of the sample.

Rearrangement joined TRBV11-1 to TRBJ2-5, with the D segment identity uncertain. Sequenced sample: Tregs sorted from blood. The source of this sequence is a human donor in good health. The DNA sequence is TGTGCCAGCAGCTTAGGCAGATCGCCCTCAGGACAAGAGACCCAGTACTTC. This translates into CASSLGRSPSGQETQYF.